These 10 T cell receptor beta chains were sequenced from one sample in a study of cytotoxic CD8 clonotypes in ibrutinib-treated CLL. TCRdb's table, derived via immunoSEQ multiplex PCR, lists solely in-frame clones and lacks some. The sample holds about 140,000 clones, approximately 90% seen once. The sample here was PBMCs, taken after 12 months of ibrutinib treatment. The receptors come from a human donor with chronic lymphocytic leukemia.

CDR3 protein: CASSETWEVDTDTQYF. DNA for the CDR3: TGTGCCAGCAGTGAAACGTGGGAGGTCGACACAGATACGCAGTATTTT. The chain has TRBV2 and TRBJ2-3; the D gene is possibly TRBD2 (6 bases). Germline V CDR1 and CDR2: SNHLY, FYNNEI. V dropped 2 bases and J dropped 2 bases, with 14 bases sitting between them. This CDR3 region has 16 residues.

CDR3 protein: CASSALTDSNQPQHF. Written as DNA, the CDR3 is TGTGCCAGTAGTGCGCTGACCGATAGCAATCAGCCCCAGCATTTT. The chain carries TRBV19 and TRBJ1-5, with D unresolved. Trimming pared 5 bases from V and 0 bases from J, leaving 11 bases between. Per the germline V gene, CDR1 is LNHDA and CDR2 is SQIVND (reference sequence). The CDR3 runs to 15 residues.

This chain uses TRBV14 with TRBJ2-7; tentatively, D is TRBD1 (5 bases). The CDR3 contains 18 residues. The germline gives CDR1 SGHDN, CDR2 FVKESK. Trimming took 0 bases from V and 6 from J, leaving 24 bases between them. The CDR3 DNA reads TGTGCCAGCAGCCAAGAGGGATATGGAACAGGCACACGTAGCGAGCAGTACTTC. Protein product: CASSQEGYGTGTRSEQYF.

This rearrangement joins TRBV6-1 to TRBJ2-3; a possible D gene is TRBD2 (7 bases). This CDR3 spans 15 amino acids. The V end was cut by 4 bases, the J end by 4 bases, with 15 bases between. CDR1 and CDR2 (germline): MNHNS, SASEGT. The CDR3 nucleotides read TGTGCCAGCAGTGGCGGGCAGGGGAGGGCAGATACGCAGTATTTT. This gives the protein CASSGGQGRADTQYF.

This chain uses TRBV11-2 with TRBJ1-5; 7 bases match TRBD1. The CDR3 loop spans 15 amino acids. V was clipped by 1 base and J by 6 bases; unmatched bases: 6. Germline loops: CDR1 SGHAT, CDR2 FQNNGV. The CDR3, as DNA: TGTGCCAGCAGCTTAGCATCAGGGGGAGGTCAGCCCCAGCATTTT. Its translation: CASSLASGGGQPQHF.

This clone was detected a few times. The J gene is TRBJ1-1, the V gene TRBV4-3; no clear D. CDR1 and CDR2 from the germline V gene are LGHNA and YSLEER. This CDR3 region has 15 residues. Trimming removed 0 bases from V and 1 base from J, with 9 bases in between. The CDR3 reads CASSQDYSGNTEAFF. In DNA form, the CDR3 reads TGCGCCAGCAGCCAAGATTATTCAGGGAACACTGAAGCTTTCTTT.

The chain joins TRBV2 to TRBJ2-3; D perhaps matches TRBD2 (5 bases). Looked up from germline, CDR1 is SNHLY and CDR2 is FYNNEI. The CDR3 has 13 amino acids. With 0 bases removed from V and 6 bases from J, the gap between germline ends came to 7 bases. The CDR3 reads CASSEARGDTQYF. The CDR3 DNA sequence: TGTGCCAGCAGTGAAGCCCGAGGGGATACGCAGTATTTT.

The rearrangement links TRBV4-2 to TRBJ1-5; D is unclear. With 1 base removed from V and 4 bases from J, the gap between germline ends came to 5 bases. Per the germline V gene, CDR1 is LGHNA and CDR2 is YNFKEQ. The CDR3 extends over 13 amino acids. The CDR3 bases are TGTGCCAGCAGCCAAGGGCGGAATCAGCCCCAGCATTTT. Translated: CASSQGRNQPQHF.

The chain employs TRBV18 and TRBJ2-1, with D unclear. The CDR3 extends over 19 amino acids. Germline CDR1 and CDR2: KGHSH and LQKENI. Trimming stripped 0 bases from V and 0 bases from J, with 18 bases between. As DNA, the CDR3 is TGTGCCAGCTCACCACCGTCTGTAGTCAGCGACATCTCCTACAATGAGCAGTTCTTC. This gives the protein CASSPPSVVSDISYNEQFF.

The chain recombines TRBV28 with TRBJ2-3; 15 bases line up with TRBD2. V was pared by 6 bases and J by 0 bases, with 7 bases of the junction left unmatched. The CDR3 has 18 residues. Germline assignment: CDR1 MDHEN and CDR2 SYDVKM. CDR3: CASSPGLAGGSSTDTQYF. The CDR3 DNA sequence: TGTGCCAGCAGCCCCGGACTAGCGGGAGGGAGTAGCACAGATACGCAGTATTTT.